There are a few counts of the clone carrying this TCR beta chain. Its antigen is not known. Germline V gene sequence: CDR1 WSHSY, CDR2 SAAADI. CDR3 length: 15 residues. The V and J ends lost 4 bases and 8 bases respectively, with 20 bases between them. The data are from a study of T cell repertoires in cytomegalovirus infection. About the research overall: CMV infection plus the matching HLA type was flagged by public TCR beta signatures. Study-wide points: It was HLA-C-restricted CMV-specific TCR beta clonotypes that dominated the response ex vivo. The cumulative frequency of public TCR beta families identified carriers of CMV plus the relevant HLA.

TCRdb called the reads again in MiXCR, with one record for every CDR3 protein. In the table there are nearly 550,000 distinct CDR3 sequences, approximately 15% of which are singletons. The chain couples TRBV10-2 to TRBJ1-2; D uncertain. What was sequenced was CD8+ T cells from PBMCs. The origin of this receptor is a human donor in good health (CMV status not recorded). Some clones in this sample may be carry-over from other donors' samples. DNA of the CDR3: TGCGCCAGCAGTGTAACCATGGTATCGCCCGCGGGCTACACCTTC. It yields the protein CASSVTMVSPAGYTF.